This TCR beta chain was recorded in a study of molecular identifiers for immune sequencing clone quantification (dated by TCRdb to 2017 to 2018). Describing the broader study: In a replicate experiment, RNA from around 18,000 or 91,000 naive CD8 T cells was split into five aliquots, four of which were sequenced. This methods study benchmarked molecular-identifier clustering-based TCR repertoire sequencing (MIDCIRS) and TCR RNA copy counting, using CD8 T cells to do so. The paper's findings and limits, for the study overall: When barcode sub-clustering was left out, chimeric consensus sequences inflated TCR diversity, with chimeras reaching as high as 47%. The naive libraries included spiked-in Jurkat TCR RNA (fewer than eleven copies' worth), and this Jurkat TCR RNA is not part of the donor repertoire. In CMV-specific effector cells, clones with more than 20 RNA copies contained over 97% of molecules, whereas in naive cells such clones contained under 1% of molecules. Approximately 3.1 recovered TCR RNA copies per cell were obtained by modeling, versus about 10 by digital PCR, implying a capture efficiency of approximately 27%. Spiked-in Jurkat TCR RNA equivalent to a single cell was reported to be detectable even among more than 900,000 naive CD8 T cells. Highly expanded clone sizes could be underestimated if identical TCR molecules share a barcode.

Libraries of naive CD8 T cells were built from 20,000 to 1,000,000 sorted cells, with 10%, 30% or 50% of the purified RNA used. Naive CD8 T cells were FACS-sorted as CD8+CD4-CCR7+CD45RA+ on a BD FACSAria II into RLT Plus buffer. Detection sensitivity was tested by spiking Jurkat RNA equal to roughly ten TCR copies' worth into samples containing roughly 19,000-1,000,000 naive CD8 T cells. CD8 T cells were enriched with RosetteSep CD8+ T Cell Enrichment Cocktail and Ficoll-Paque, followed by ACK red cell lysis. The sample holds many counts of this clonotype. No antigen is known for it. No per-base quality is available; no much larger clone lies one base away. Library prep was done by PCR. For sequencing, a NextSeq 500 was employed. Bulk TCR libraries were prepared as previously described, using TCR primers listed in Table S5. Purification of total RNA was performed with the Qiagen AllPrep DNA/RNA kit. Reads from multiple sequencing runs of the same library were pooled before analysis. Turning to the authors' computational methods: Reads were retained only if the reads had an exact TCR constant sequence, and the retained reads were trimmed to 150 nt and grouped according to their 12-nt molecular barcodes. Reads inside each barcode group were sub-clustered using a 15% Levenshtein threshold, and a quality-weighted consensus sequence was constructed for each RNA molecule. Non-functional sequences were excluded, and lower-count sequences lying one edit away from another sequence were also excluded. Barcode sub-clusters with fewer than 20% of the maximum read count were removed, based on fitting two negative binomial distributions. TCRdb cleaned the public reads at Q25 with fastp, built clones with MiXCR and kept in-frame beta chains. Rows with one shared CDR3 protein collapse into an entry with the most common genes and DNA. None of the V and J calls come from the authors' own analysis; TCRdb made them. The sample table records 90,000 to 120,000 distinct CDR3 sequences; approximately 40% of these occur just once. The ten biggest clones cover approximately 3.8% of the sample.

Including the terminal cysteine and phenylalanine, the CDR3 comprises 15 residues. Only the CDR3 DNA is retained, 45 bases long and in frame from the first base. From the germline V gene, CDR1 is MDHEN and CDR2 is SYDVKM. Trimming removed 6 bases from V and 4 bases from J; the gene matches leave 9 bases unexplained. The receptor was isolated from a human donor in good health. Some libraries in this study had Jurkat cell RNA spiked in. Sequenced: naive CD8+ T cells from blood, with Jurkat cell RNA spiked in. Read against the paper, the sample's cell subset or site label means: FACS-sorted CD8+CD4-CCR7+CD45RA+ naive T cells. The V gene is TRBV28 and the J gene is TRBJ1-5; TRBD1 lines up with 7 middle nucleotides. The DNA sequence is TGTGCCAGCAGACCGACAGGGTCAAGGAATCAGCCCCAGCATTTT. Its coded protein is CASRPTGSRNQPQHF.